The 10 T cell receptor beta chains listed next were all sequenced from one sample in a study of blood T cell repertoires in COVID-19. The method was immunoSEQ multiplex PCR; TCRdb's version includes in-frame clones alone and lacks a portion of them. The profile covers 200,000 to 250,000 clones, with around four fifths appearing a single time and over 15% taken by the ten largest. Sequenced material: peripheral blood. Receptors originate from a woman older than 75 with active or convalescent COVID-19.

The chain links TRBV28 to TRBJ1-2; 8 nucleotides line up with TRBD1. Trimming at V came to 2 bases and at J to 8 bases, leaving 10 bases not matched to a gene. This CDR3 is 15 amino acids long. Germline CDR1 MDHEN, CDR2 SYDVKM. CDR3 residues: CASSLAGQGTSGYTF. CDR3 nucleotide sequence: TGTGCCAGCAGTTTAGCCGGACAGGGCACCTCCGGCTACACCTTC.

This clone has a single count. This chain links TRBV25-1 with TRBJ2-5; perhaps TRBD2 as D (6 bases). Trimming took 3 bases from V and 0 from J, leaving 14 bases between them. The CDR3 is 16 amino acids. CDR1 is MGHDK and CDR2 is SYGVNS in the germline V gene. The CDR3 spells CASSEVSGRNQETQYF. The CDR3 DNA is TGTGCCAGCAGTGAGGTTAGCGGCCGTAACCAAGAGACCCAGTACTTC.

The rearrangement uses TRBV24-1 and TRBJ2-1, with 13 nucleotides matching TRBD2. Germline V gene sequence: CDR1 KGHDR, CDR2 SFDVKD. This CDR3 has 16 amino acids. Unmatched junction bases numbered 6, after V lost 3 bases and J lost 8 bases. The CDR3, as DNA: TGTGCCACCAGTGATACCGGGACTAGCGGGAACGATGAGCAGTTCTTC. This encodes CATSDTGTSGNDEQFF.

The sample holds a few counts of this clone. The V call is TRBV9, the J call TRBJ2-2; a weak D match, TRBD1 (5 bases). Germline assignment: CDR1 SGDLS and CDR2 YYNGEE. V shed 7 bases and J shed 1 base, with 8 bases lying between them. The CDR3 sequence is 13 residues long. CDR3 nucleotides: TGTGCCAGCGGGGCGAGGAACACCGGGGAGCTGTTTTTT. As protein: CASGARNTGELFF.

This clone was seen only once. The V call is TRBV6-5, the J call TRBJ2-1, with D uncertain. The CDR3 sequence is 15 residues long. Per the germline V gene, CDR1 is MNHEY and CDR2 is SVGAGI. V lost 4 bases to trimming and J lost 0 bases, with 10 bases between them. CDR3 amino acids: CASSSTAFSYNEQFF. CDR3 sequence (DNA): TGTGCCAGCAGTTCCACAGCATTCTCCTACAATGAGCAGTTCTTC.

This clone was counted between two and nine times. V is TRBV12-3 or TRBV12-4 and J is TRBJ2-7; D gene unclear. The CDR3 covers 13 residues. Trimming shortened V by 2 bases and J by 3 bases, and 8 bases separated the two germline ends. The DNA of the CDR3 is TGTGCCAGCAGTTTACAAGTCGGCTACGAGCAGTACTTC. As protein: CASSLQVGYEQYF.

The chain couples TRBV3-1 (or the pseudogene TRBV3-2) to TRBJ1-3, with TRBD1 as a possible D gene (6 bases). V gave up 4 bases and J gave up 0 bases, with 13 bases separating them. CDR1 and CDR2 from the germline V gene are LGHDT and YNNKEL (reference sequence). The CDR3 runs to 16 residues. CDR3 amino acids: CASSPQTGSSGNTIYF. The CDR3 nucleotides read TGTGCCAGCAGCCCTCAGACAGGCTCCTCTGGAAACACCATATATTTT.

Written as DNA, the CDR3 is TGCGCCAGCAGCTTGCTCGCGGGGGGCTACAATGAGCAGTTCTTC. It specifies CASSLLAGGYNEQFF. This chain connects TRBV5-1 to TRBJ2-1; TRBD2 matches at 8 bases. Looked up from germline, CDR1 is SGHRS and CDR2 is YFSETQ. The CDR3 contains 15 residues. The ends lost 1 base at V and 3 bases at J; junction bases unmatched: 3.

The V call is TRBV28, the J call TRBJ1-5; 8 positions match TRBD1. The junction had 10 bases not matched to a gene; V was cut back by 8 bases and J by 7 bases. Germline loops: CDR1 MDHEN, CDR2 SYDVKM. The CDR3 totals 14 residues. CDR3: CASAGQGERQPQHF. The CDR3 nucleotides are TGTGCCAGCGCCGGACAGGGAGAGCGGCAGCCCCAGCATTTT.

This chain links TRBV28 with TRBJ1-1, with D uncertain. This CDR3 has 13 residues. V lost 5 bases, J lost 1 base, and 8 bases lay in between. Germline CDR1 is MDHEN and CDR2 is SYDVKM. The CDR3 region has the DNA TGTGCCAGCAGTACTACCAAGAACACTGAAGCTTTCTTT. It translates to CASSTTKNTEAFF.